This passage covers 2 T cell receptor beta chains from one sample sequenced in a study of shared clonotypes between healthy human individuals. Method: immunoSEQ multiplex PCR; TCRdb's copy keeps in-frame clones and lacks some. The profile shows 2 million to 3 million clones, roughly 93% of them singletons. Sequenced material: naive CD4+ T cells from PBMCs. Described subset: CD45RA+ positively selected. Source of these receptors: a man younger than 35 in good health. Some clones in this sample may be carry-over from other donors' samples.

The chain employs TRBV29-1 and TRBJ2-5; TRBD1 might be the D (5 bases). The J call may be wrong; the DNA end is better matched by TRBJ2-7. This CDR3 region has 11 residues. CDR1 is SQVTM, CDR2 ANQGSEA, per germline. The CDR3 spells CSATDRYEQYF. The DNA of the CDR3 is TGCAGCGCAACCGACAGATACGAGCAGTACTTC.

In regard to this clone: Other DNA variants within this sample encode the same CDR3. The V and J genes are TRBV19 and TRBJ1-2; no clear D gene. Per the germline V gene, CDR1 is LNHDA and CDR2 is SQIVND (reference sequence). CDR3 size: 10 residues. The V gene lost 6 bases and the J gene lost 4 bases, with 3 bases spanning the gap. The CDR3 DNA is TGTGCCAGTAGCCGCTATGGCTACACCTTC. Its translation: CASSRYGYTF.